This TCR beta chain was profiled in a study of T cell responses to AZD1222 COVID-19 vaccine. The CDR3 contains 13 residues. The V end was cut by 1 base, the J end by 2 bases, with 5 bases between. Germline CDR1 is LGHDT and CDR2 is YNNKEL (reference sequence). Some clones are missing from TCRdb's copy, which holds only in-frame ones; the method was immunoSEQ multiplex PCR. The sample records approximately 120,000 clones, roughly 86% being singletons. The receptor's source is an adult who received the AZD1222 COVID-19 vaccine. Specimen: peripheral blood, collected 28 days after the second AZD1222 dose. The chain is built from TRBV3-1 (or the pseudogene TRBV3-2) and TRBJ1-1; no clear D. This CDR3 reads CASSQGPNTEAFF. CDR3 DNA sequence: TGTGCCAGCAGCCAAGGGCCCAACACTGAAGCTTTCTTT.